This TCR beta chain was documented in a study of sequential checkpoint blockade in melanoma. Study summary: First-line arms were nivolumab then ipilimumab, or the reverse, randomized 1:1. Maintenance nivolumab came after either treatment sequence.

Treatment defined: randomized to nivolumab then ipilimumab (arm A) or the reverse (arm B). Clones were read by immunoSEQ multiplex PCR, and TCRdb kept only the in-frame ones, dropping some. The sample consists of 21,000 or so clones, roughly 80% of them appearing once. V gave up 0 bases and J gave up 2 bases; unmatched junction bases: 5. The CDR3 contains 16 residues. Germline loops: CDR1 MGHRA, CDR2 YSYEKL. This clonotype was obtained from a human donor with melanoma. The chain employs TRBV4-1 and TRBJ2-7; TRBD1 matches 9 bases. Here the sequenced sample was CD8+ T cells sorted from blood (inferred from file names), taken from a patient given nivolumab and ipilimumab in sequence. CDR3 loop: CASSQEGTGRAYEQYF. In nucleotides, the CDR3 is TGCGCCAGCAGCCAAGAAGGGACAGGGAGGGCCTACGAGCAGTACTTC.